These 20 T cell receptor beta chains originate from one sample sequenced in a study of response to subunit inactivated influenza vaccine. TCRdb recomputed calls from the RT-PCR reads with MiXCR, one row per CDR3 protein. The table shows about 190,000 distinct CDR3 sequences, with under 15% occurring only once. The sequencing here drew on CD8+ T cells sorted from PBMCs, taken roughly 5 days after vaccination. These TCRs come from a man aged 50-59 years who received an inactivated influenza vaccine.

The sample holds a few counts of this clonotype. One end of the junction fails to match germline, which may point to a read error. The chain carries TRBV7-7 and TRBJ2-3, with 7 bases that match TRBD2. The germline gives CDR1 SSHAT, CDR2 FNYEAQ (reference sequence). The CDR3 totals 15 residues. In DNA form, the CDR3 reads TGTGCTAGCAGCTTCTCTGCGGGGAGGGCAGATACGCAGTATTTT. Its protein is CASSFSAGRADTQYF.

This clonotype was detected many times. V usage is TRBV12-3 or TRBV12-4 and J usage is TRBJ2-2; D gene unclear. V was trimmed by 2 bases and J by 7 bases, leaving 2 bases between them. CDR3 size: 11 residues. The CDR3 DNA is TGTGCCAGCAGTTTAAACGGGGAGCTGTTTTTT. This gives the protein CASSLNGELFF.

This clonotype has a count of ten or more. The genes are TRBV27 and TRBJ1-5; D uncertain. Germline CDR1 reads MNHEY; CDR2 reads SMNVEV (reference sequence). This CDR3 is 14 amino acids long. Trimming stripped 5 bases from V and 4 bases from J, with 12 bases between. CDR3 loop: CASSPYRGNQPQHF. Written as DNA, the CDR3 is TGTGCCAGCAGTCCCTATCGGGGAAATCAGCCCCAGCATTTT.

J is TRBJ2-7 and V is TRBV5-1, with 8 bases matching TRBD1. CDR1 SGHRS and CDR2 YFSETQ come from the germline V gene. CDR3 length: 15 residues. The V segment lost 1 base and the J segment 3 bases; nucleotides outside the gene matches: 6. The CDR3 reads CASSLSGQGIYEQYF. CDR3 coding DNA: TGCGCCAGCAGCTTGTCAGGACAGGGAATCTACGAGCAGTACTTC.

The chain uses TRBV5-1 and TRBJ2-7; D not resolved. Trimming took off 0 bases at V and 3 bases at J, with 10 bases between the two ends. This CDR3 contains 14 residues. Germline CDR1 SGHRS, CDR2 YFSETQ. The CDR3 sequence: CASSLVPEVYEQYF. The CDR3 DNA reads as TGCGCCAGCAGCTTGGTGCCAGAAGTCTACGAGCAGTACTTC.

The chain couples TRBV19 to TRBJ2-1; D remains ambiguous. This CDR3 has 11 amino acids. Trimming cost V 4 bases and J 8 bases, with 6 bases left between them. Per germline, CDR1 LNHDA and CDR2 SQIVND (reference sequence). CDR3 residues: CASSKGYEQFF. The CDR3 DNA reads TGTGCCAGTAGTAAGGGCTATGAGCAGTTCTTC.

At least ten counts were recorded for this clonotype. The rearrangement joins TRBV5-6 to TRBJ2-7, with TRBD1 matching 7 bases. The CDR3 extends over 13 amino acids. Germline loops: CDR1 SGHDT, CDR2 YYEEEE. V lost 2 bases to trimming and J lost 2 bases; unmatched junction nucleotides: 1. CDR3 in DNA: TGTGCCAGCAGCTTAGGGGGCCCCTACGAGCAGTACTTC. It translates to CASSLGGPYEQYF.

The chain uses TRBV25-1 and TRBJ2-7; TRBD2 aligns across 8 bases. V was clipped by 1 base and J by 3 bases; unmatched bases: 2. Germline loops: CDR1 MGHDK, CDR2 SYGVNS. The CDR3 spans 14 residues. The CDR3 DNA is TGTGCCAGCAGTGAATCCCGGGAGGGCTACGAGCAGTACTTC. Amino acid sequence: CASSESREGYEQYF.

This clonotype was detected a few times. The chain employs TRBV6-1 and TRBJ1-5; D remains unclear. The CDR3 has 15 amino acids. CDR1 is MNHNS and CDR2 is SASEGT in the germline V gene. V lost 0 bases, J lost 0 bases, and 6 bases lay in between. In DNA, the CDR3 is TGTGCCAGCAGTGAAGCGCGGGATAGCAATCAGCCCCAGCATTTT. Translating it yields CASSEARDSNQPQHF.

The genes are TRBV19 and TRBJ1-1; unclear D gene. This CDR3 spans 15 amino acids. CDR1 is LNHDA and CDR2 is SQIVND in the germline V gene (reference sequence). The germline V and J ends were trimmed by 5 bases and 1 base, with 14 bases remaining between them. In DNA, the CDR3 is TGTGCCAGTAGTCTCCCCCTTGGGAGGAACACTGAAGCTTTCTTT. Residues: CASSLPLGRNTEAFF.

The chain carries TRBV13 and TRBJ2-7; TRBD1 might be the D (6 bases). CDR1 and CDR2 from the germline V gene are PRHDT and FYEKMQ (reference sequence). The V end lost 5 bases, the J end lost 0 bases, and 14 bases lay between the germline ends. CDR3 length: 15 amino acids. The CDR3 region is CASSAQGIHSYEQYF. CDR3 nucleotides: TGTGCCAGCAGCGCACAGGGAATACACTCCTACGAGCAGTACTTC.

This clonotype has just one count. V and J are TRBV18 and TRBJ2-7, with 7 positions matching TRBD1. Germline V gene lookup returns CDR1 KGHSH and CDR2 LQKENI. This CDR3 contains 14 residues. The V segment lost 6 bases and the J segment 0 bases; nucleotides outside the gene matches: 5. As DNA, the CDR3 is TGTGCCAGCTCCATACAGGGGAACTCCTACGAGCAGTACTTC. Protein product: CASSIQGNSYEQYF.

The chain is built from TRBV4-1 and TRBJ2-3; D unclear. The CDR3 is made up of 15 amino acids. With 6 bases removed from V and 1 base from J, the gap between germline ends came to 14 bases. Germline V gene sequence: CDR1 MGHRA, CDR2 YSYEKL. The CDR3 bases are TGCGCCAGCAGTTACTCTTCGGTCGGCACAGATACGCAGTATTTT. It specifies CASSYSSVGTDTQYF.

The V and J genes are TRBV20-1 and TRBJ2-1, with 11 bases that match TRBD2. Germline-derived CDR1 and CDR2 are DFQATT and SNEGSKA (reference sequence). CDR3 size: 14 residues. V dropped 5 bases and J dropped 5; count of bases not matched to a gene: 5. The CDR3 here is CSAYRLAGNNEQFF. In DNA form, the CDR3 reads TGCAGTGCTTACAGACTAGCGGGGAACAATGAGCAGTTCTTC.

The chain links TRBV5-6 to TRBJ2-1; D not certain. V lost 1 base, J lost 9 bases, and 5 bases lay in between. Germline V CDR1 and CDR2: SGHDT, YYEEEE. There are 11 residues in the CDR3. CDR3 amino acids: CASSLLVEQFF. Here the CDR3 DNA reads TGTGCCAGCAGCTTGTTGGTTGAGCAGTTCTTC.

This chain links TRBV2 with TRBJ2-7, with 8 nucleotides matching TRBD1. The trim removed 5 bases at V and 5 bases at J, leaving 8 bases unmatched. The CDR3 loop spans 14 amino acids. Germline-derived CDR1 and CDR2 are SNHLY and FYNNEI. CDR3 coding DNA: TGTGCCAGCAGTAAGCCGGGACAGGTCCACGAGCAGTACTTC. It translates to CASSKPGQVHEQYF.

This clonotype was observed many times. The gene calls are TRBV28 and TRBJ2-7, with TRBD1 matching over 9 bases. The ends lost 6 bases at V and 3 bases at J; junction bases unmatched: 6. This CDR3 is 14 amino acids long. The germline V gene has CDR1 MDHEN and CDR2 SYDVKM. The CDR3 region has the DNA TGTGCCAGCAGACCCACGGGACAGGGCTACGAGCAGTACTTC. It codes for CASRPTGQGYEQYF.

This clonotype was seen only a few times. V and J are TRBV20-1 and TRBJ1-6; 7 bases align to TRBD1. Germline V gene sequence: CDR1 DFQATT, CDR2 SNEGSKA (reference sequence). The CDR3 contains 14 residues. Unmatched junction bases numbered 4, after V lost 2 bases and J lost 6 bases. The CDR3: CSARSGGANSPLHF. CDR3 in DNA: TGCAGTGCTAGATCAGGGGGGGCTAATTCACCCCTCCACTTT.

This clonotype was observed many times. The V and J genes are TRBV12-3 or TRBV12-4 and TRBJ2-3, with 11 bases matching TRBD1. The CDR3 has 15 residues. Losses at the gene ends were 3 bases for V and 3 bases for J; bases not matched to a gene: 2. The CDR3 protein is CASSLRDRGTDTQYF. The CDR3 DNA follows: TGTGCCAGCAGTTTGCGGGACAGGGGGACAGATACGCAGTATTTT.

This clonotype turned up a few times. The junction does not match germline at one end; this may be a read error. The V gene is TRBV11-2, the J gene TRBJ1-1; no definite D call. Germline CDR1 and CDR2: SGHAT and FQNNGV. The CDR3 has 13 amino acids. Here the CDR3 DNA reads TGTGCTAGCAGCTTAAACGGCAACACTGAAGCTTTCTTT. This sequence encodes CASSLNGNTEAFF. The full variable domain, with the rest looked up from reference TRBV11-2 and TRBJ1-1, is EAGVAQSPRYKIIEKRQSVAFWCNPISGHATLYWYQQILGQGPKLLIQFQNNGVVDDSQLPKDRFSAERLKGVDSTLKIQPAKLEDSAVYLCASSLNGNTEAFFGQGTRLTVV.